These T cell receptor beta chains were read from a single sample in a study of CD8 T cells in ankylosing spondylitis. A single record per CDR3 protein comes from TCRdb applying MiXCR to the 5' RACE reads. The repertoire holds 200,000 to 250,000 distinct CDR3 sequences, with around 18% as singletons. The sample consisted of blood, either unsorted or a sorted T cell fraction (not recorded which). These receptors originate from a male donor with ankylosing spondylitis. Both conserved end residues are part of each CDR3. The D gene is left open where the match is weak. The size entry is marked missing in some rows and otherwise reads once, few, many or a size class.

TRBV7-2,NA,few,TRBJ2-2,CAIGGLTNTGELFF,TGTGCCATCGGGGGGCTAACGAACACCGGGGAGCTGTTTTTT
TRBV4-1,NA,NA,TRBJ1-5,CASSQGPDQPQHF,TGCGCCAGCAGCCAAGGCCCTGATCAGCCCCAGCATTTT
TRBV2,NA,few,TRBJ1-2,CASGAVRPVF,TGTGCCAGCGGGGCGGTCCGACCTGTCTTC
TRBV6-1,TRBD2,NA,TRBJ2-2,CASSPPGLVNTGELFF,TGTGCCAGCAGCCCTCCGGGACTAGTGAACACCGGGGAGCTGTTTTTT
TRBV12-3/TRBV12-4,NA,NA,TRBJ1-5,CASSFRGVHQPQHF,TGTGCCAGCAGTTTTAGGGGAGTGCATCAGCCCCAGCATTTT
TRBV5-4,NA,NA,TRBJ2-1,CASSFSGRGSSYNEQFF,TGTGCCAGCAGCTTCAGTGGAAGGGGGAGCTCCTACAATGAGCAGTTCTTC
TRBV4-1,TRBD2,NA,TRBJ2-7,CASSQVIGTTSYEQYF,TGCGCCAGCAGCCAAGTAATTGGGACTACTTCCTACGAGCAGTACTTC
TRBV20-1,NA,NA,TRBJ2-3,CSASRVTSTDTQYF,TGCAGTGCTAGCAGGGTAACTAGCACAGATACGCAGTATTTT
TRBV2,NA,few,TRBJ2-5,CASSELGGWETQYF,TGTGCCAGCAGTGAATTGGGGGGCTGGGAGACCCAGTACTTC
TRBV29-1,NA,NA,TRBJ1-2,CSVVGFRRYGYTF,TGCAGCGTTGTTGGTTTCCGCCGGTATGGCTACACCTTC
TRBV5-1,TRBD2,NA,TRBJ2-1,CASSGPGLAGGGTLDEQFF,TGCGCCAGCAGCGGCCCGGGACTAGCGGGAGGGGGTACCCTCGATGAGCAGTTCTTC
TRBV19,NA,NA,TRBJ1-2,CASEGGLDYGYTF,TGTGCCAGTGAAGGAGGGTTAGACTATGGCTACACCTTC
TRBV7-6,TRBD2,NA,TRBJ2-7,CASSQESLLGLADYEQYF,TGTGCCAGCAGCCAGGAGTCCCTTCTTGGACTAGCGGACTACGAGCAGTACTTC
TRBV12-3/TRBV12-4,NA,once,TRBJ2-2,CASSPVEGGTGELFF,TGTGCCAGCAGTCCTGTAGAAGGGGGCACCGGGGAGCTGTTTTTT
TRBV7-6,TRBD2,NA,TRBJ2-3,CASSPGGAGTSTDTQYF,TGTGCCAGCAGCCCTGGAGGAGCGGGAACTAGCACAGATACGCAGTATTTT
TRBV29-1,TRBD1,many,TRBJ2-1,CSVGGQGRDEQFF,TGCAGCGTTGGAGGACAGGGGAGGGATGAGCAGTTCTTC
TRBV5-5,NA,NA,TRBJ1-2,CASSPDITVNYGYTF,TGTGCCAGCAGCCCCGATATTACGGTTAACTATGGCTACACCTTC
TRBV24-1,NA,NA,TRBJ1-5,CATSDWQNRDEPQHF,TGTGCCACCAGTGATTGGCAGAACAGGGATGAGCCCCAGCATTTT
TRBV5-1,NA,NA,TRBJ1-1,CASSLPAGMNTEAFF,TGCGCCAGCAGCTTGCCGGCGGGCATGAACACTGAAGCTTTCTTT
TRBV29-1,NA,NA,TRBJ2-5,CSLSQGSETQYF,TGCAGCCTGAGCCAGGGTAGTGAGACCCAGTACTTC
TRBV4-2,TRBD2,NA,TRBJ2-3,CASSQSGGLPTDTQYF,TGTGCCAGCAGCCAATCGGGGGGGCTTCCCACAGATACGCAGTATTTT
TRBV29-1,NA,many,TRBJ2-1,CSVDGSGSKQFF,TGCAGCGTTGACGGGAGTGGTAGTAAGCAGTTCTTC
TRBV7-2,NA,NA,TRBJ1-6,CASSPLPWQGFSPLHF,TGTGCCAGCAGCCCCCTCCCGTGGCAGGGGTTTTCACCCCTCCACTTT
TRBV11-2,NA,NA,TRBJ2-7,CASSFWYGDEQYF,TGTGCCAGCAGCTTTTGGTACGGAGACGAGCAGTACTTC
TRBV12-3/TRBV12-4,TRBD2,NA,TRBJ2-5,CASSLFLAGGQETQYF,TGTGCCAGCAGTTTATTCCTAGCGGGGGGTCAAGAGACCCAGTACTTC
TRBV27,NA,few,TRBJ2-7,CASSFGGGEQYF,TGTGCCAGCAGTTTTGGGGGTGGCGAGCAGTACTTC
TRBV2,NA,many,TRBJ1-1,CASSGGLNTEAFF,TGTGCCAGCAGTGGAGGGCTGAACACTGAAGCTTTCTTT
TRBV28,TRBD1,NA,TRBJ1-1,CASKDRVNTEAFF,TGTGCCAGCAAGGACAGGGTAAACACTGAAGCTTTCTTT
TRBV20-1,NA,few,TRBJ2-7,CSAGRLDTSYEQYF,TGCAGTGCGGGTAGACTCGATACATCCTACGAGCAGTACTTC
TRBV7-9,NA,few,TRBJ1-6,CASSLGTGYNSPLHF,TGTGCCAGCAGCTTAGGCACAGGATATAATTCACCCCTCCACTTT
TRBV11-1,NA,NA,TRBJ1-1,CASSFTQNQDTLNTEAFF,TGTGCCAGCAGCTTCACCCAAAATCAGGACACCCTGAACACTGAAGCTTTCTTT
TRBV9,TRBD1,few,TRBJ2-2,CASSDGTGGVELFF,TGTGCCAGCAGCGACGGGACAGGGGGAGTGGAGCTGTTTTTT
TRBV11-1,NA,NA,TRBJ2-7,CASSLVWGTYEQYF,TGTGCCAGCAGCTTAGTGTGGGGCACCTACGAGCAGTACTTC